The rows below give T cell receptor beta chains drawn from one sample of a study of T cell repertoires in cytomegalovirus infection. TCRdb itself ran the reads through MiXCR, one entry per CDR3 protein. The sample lists around 740,000 distinct CDR3 sequences, approximately 40% occurring once. Sequencing used PBMCs. The receptors stem from a human donor in good health (CMV status not recorded). Some clones in this sample may be carry-over from other donors' samples. Both conserved end residues are part of each CDR3. Each record gives: J gene, V gene, clone size, CDR3 protein. Some rows mark clone size as missing; the rest say once, few, many or name a class of expanded clone.

>TRBJ1-2|TRBV10-3|few
CAISASETGGRHGYTF
>TRBJ2-2|TRBV4-1|NA
CASSPRQGQFPNTVELFF
>TRBJ1-5|TRBV12-3/TRBV12-4|NA
CASSKSHGPSNQPQHF
>TRBJ1-6|TRBV6-1|few
CATISGGAYNSPLHF
>TRBJ2-3|TRBV19|few
CASSTPDEDTQYF
>TRBJ2-2|TRBV12-3/TRBV12-4|NA
CSSSQRGIGELFF
>TRBJ1-5|TRBV2|NA
CASSGLGQPQHF
>TRBJ1-2|TRBV19|NA
CASSIAWTEGGYTF
>TRBJ2-3|TRBV5-6|NA
CASSLYRGSLGNTQYF
>TRBJ1-4|TRBV2|NA
CASRAQGSPNEKMFF
>TRBJ2-6|TRBV2|few
CASSGGAGANVLTF
>TRBJ1-1|TRBV28|few
CASSSPALLTEAFF
>TRBJ2-2|TRBV11-3|few
CASSLNRWTGELFF
>TRBJ2-5|TRBV5-5|NA
CASSFGTSGGAGETQYF
>TRBJ1-2|TRBV4-3|NA
CASRTVIDRDGYTF
>TRBJ2-3|TRBV12-3/TRBV12-4|few
CASSLGDRGVTDTQYF
>TRBJ2-5|TRBV7-9|NA
CASSLLLGQETQYF
>TRBJ1-6|TRBV5-1|once
CASSLEKGNSPLHF
>TRBJ2-5|TRBV28|few
CASSPPASPELEETQYF
>TRBJ1-5|TRBV6-2/TRBV6-3|NA
CASRRREGGNQPQHF
>TRBJ1-4|TRBV28|NA
CASSFPRGPDEKLFF
>TRBJ2-7|TRBV3-1|few
CASSQTPRLAGTYEQYF
>TRBJ2-7|TRBV5-6|NA
CASRLGPMVEQYF
>TRBJ2-3|TRBV4-2|few
CASSQEPSGSGDTQYF
>TRBJ1-1|TRBV29-1|NA
CSVDTYTEAFF
>TRBJ1-2|TRBV19|few
CASSITGDRHGYTF
>TRBJ1-5|TRBV19|NA
CASTTGIQPQHF
>TRBJ2-3|TRBV10-3|NA
CAISDQGANTDTQYF
>TRBJ1-6|TRBV6-8|NA
CASLPGKGANSPLHF
>TRBJ2-7|TRBV3-1|NA
CASSQVGGSGEQYF
>TRBJ2-3|TRBV5-1|NA
CASSSSRGGFSTDTQYF
>TRBJ1-2|TRBV6-6|few
CASRGTGEDYGYTF
>TRBJ2-7|TRBV6-5|few
CASSATGQDANYEQYF
>TRBJ2-3|TRBV18|NA
CASSPQDPHMGTDTQYF
>TRBJ2-5|TRBV9|NA
CASSVGMGMETQYF
>TRBJ1-4|TRBV12-3/TRBV12-4|NA
CASSYTGTGIGGTNEKLFF
>TRBJ1-5|TRBV28|few
CASSRDSHRRSNQPQHF
>TRBJ2-5|TRBV7-9|NA
CASSSLRGLGWETQYF
>TRBJ1-4|TRBV28|NA
CASSFGNNEKLFF
>TRBJ2-3|TRBV20-1|NA
CSARDPRERTQYF
>TRBJ1-2|TRBV6-5|NA
CASSEGTARGYTF
>TRBJ1-2|TRBV6-5|once
CASSAGGLANYGYTF
>TRBJ1-1|TRBV2|NA
CASSEYMNTEAFF
>TRBJ2-5|TRBV28|NA
CASSFYGGEETQYF